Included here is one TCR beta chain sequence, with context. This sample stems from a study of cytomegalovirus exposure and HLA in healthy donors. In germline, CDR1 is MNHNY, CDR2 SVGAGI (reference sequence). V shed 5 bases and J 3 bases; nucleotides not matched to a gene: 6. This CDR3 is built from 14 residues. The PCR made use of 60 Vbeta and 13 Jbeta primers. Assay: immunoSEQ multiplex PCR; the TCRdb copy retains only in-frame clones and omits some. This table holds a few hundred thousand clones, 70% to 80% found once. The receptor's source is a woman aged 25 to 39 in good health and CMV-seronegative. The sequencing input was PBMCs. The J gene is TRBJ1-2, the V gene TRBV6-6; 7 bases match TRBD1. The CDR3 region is CASSLPTGHYGYTF. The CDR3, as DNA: TGTGCCAGCAGTCTACCGACAGGGCACTATGGCTACACCTTC.